The rows below give T cell receptor beta chains drawn from one sample of a study of sequential checkpoint blockade in melanoma. Data came from immunoSEQ multiplex PCR; TCRdb stores just in-frame clones and leaves some out. The sample has approximately 15,000 clones; approximately 66% are singletons. Sequencing used CD8+ T cells sorted from blood (inferred from file names), obtained from a patient given nivolumab and ipilimumab in sequence. These receptors were obtained from a human donor with melanoma. Both conserved end residues are part of each CDR3. A D gene is named only where the DNA matches it firmly. Only part of the rows carry a size: once, few, many, or a class if the clone is expanded.

TGTGCCACCAGCATTGATGGCGGGAGTAGCTACGAGCAGTACTTC,CATSIDGGSSYEQYF,TRBD2,TRBJ2-7,.,TRBV15
TGTGCCAGCAGCTTAGGACAGGGAAGCACAGATACGCAGTATTTT,CASSLGQGSTDTQYF,TRBD1,TRBJ2-3,.,TRBV5-4
TGTGCCAGCAGCTTCACAGGGGGAGAGCGAGCTAACTATGGCTACACCTTC,CASSFTGGERANYGYTF,TRBD1,TRBJ1-2,.,TRBV5-6
TGTGCCAGCAGCTCAACAGGGAGTGGTTATCCCCAGCATTTT,CASSSTGSGYPQHF,.,TRBJ1-5,.,TRBV5-6
TGTGCCAGCAGCTTACCTAGAGGGTTGACAGATACGCAGTATTTT,CASSLPRGLTDTQYF,.,TRBJ2-3,few,TRBV7-9
TGTGCCAGCAGTTACTCGGCCAACAATGAGCAGTTCTTC,CASSYSANNEQFF,.,TRBJ2-1,.,TRBV6-5
TGTGCCAGCAGCCGCGATTATTATAGCAATCAGCCCCAGCATTTT,CASSRDYYSNQPQHF,.,TRBJ1-5,.,TRBV11-2
TGTGCCAGCAGTCTAGGACAGGGGGGGAACGAAAAACTGTTTTTT,CASSLGQGGNEKLFF,TRBD1,TRBJ1-4,.,TRBV27
TGTGCCAGCAGCTATCCGGGACAAGTCCGCGAGCAGTACTTC,CASSYPGQVREQYF,.,TRBJ2-7,.,TRBV7-9
TGTGCCAGCAGTAGGGACAGCCTCATGAACACTGAAGCTTTCTTT,CASSRDSLMNTEAFF,TRBD1,TRBJ1-1,.,TRBV4-2
TGTGCCACCAGCAGTGAACAGGGGGCGTCCTACAATGAGCAGTTCTTC,CATSSEQGASYNEQFF,TRBD1,TRBJ2-1,.,TRBV15
TGTGCCAGCAGCGTAAACCAAGGACAGGGGGCCTACGAGCAGTACTTC,CASSVNQGQGAYEQYF,TRBD1,TRBJ2-7,.,TRBV9
TGTGCCTGGAGTGTTGGAGCGGCACGGGAGCTGTTTTTT,CAWSVGAARELFF,.,TRBJ2-2,few,TRBV30
TGCGCCAGCAGCCAAGAATGGTCGGGAGTCTCCTACGAGCAGTACTTC,CASSQEWSGVSYEQYF,.,TRBJ2-7,few,TRBV7-2
TGTGCCAGCAGTTACGGGTCTCGAGGGCGCGAGCAGTACTTC,CASSYGSRGREQYF,.,TRBJ2-7,.,TRBV6-5
TGTGCCAGCCTTTCGGACACCTCCTACGAGCAGTACTTC,CASLSDTSYEQYF,.,TRBJ2-7,.,TRBV2
TGTGCCAGCAGTTTATCCCACGACAGGGCAAGTGAAGCTTTCTTT,CASSLSHDRASEAFF,TRBD1,TRBJ1-1,medium-sized,TRBV28
TGTGCCAGCAGAGGGGGGACAGGAAGTTGGGATACGCAGTATTTT,CASRGGTGSWDTQYF,TRBD1,TRBJ2-3,.,TRBV6-5
TGTGCCAGCAGCTTAGGACTAGCGCCCGTCGGTGAGCAGTTCTTC,CASSLGLAPVGEQFF,TRBD2,TRBJ2-1,few,TRBV7-6
TGTGCCAGCAGCTATCGGACAGGCTATGGCTACACCTTC,CASSYRTGYGYTF,TRBD1,TRBJ1-2,.,TRBV7-9